Following are 10 T cell receptor beta chains from one sample sequenced in a study of shared clonotypes between healthy human individuals. Sequencing used immunoSEQ multiplex PCR; TCRdb keeps in-frame clones, though not all of them. The repertoire holds around 2.1 million clones, with approximately 96% as singletons. Sequencing used naive CD4+ T cells sorted from blood. Indicated subset: CD45RA+ positively selected. The source is a man aged 18 to 35 in good health.

The chain joins TRBV4-3 to TRBJ2-1; possibly TRBD2 for D (5 bases). The germline V and J ends were trimmed by 0 bases and 4 bases, with 13 bases remaining between them. This CDR3 spans 16 amino acids. Germline CDR1 LGHNA, CDR2 YSLEER. Here the CDR3 reads CASSQDFSGLYNEQFF. In nucleotides, the CDR3 is TGCGCCAGCAGCCAAGATTTCAGCGGCCTTTACAATGAGCAGTTCTTC.

The chain has TRBV5-1 and TRBJ2-5; weak D call: TRBD1 (5 bases). The germline V and J ends were trimmed by 0 bases and 0 bases, with 6 bases remaining between them. The germline V gene encodes CDR1 SGHRS and CDR2 YFSETQ. The CDR3 sequence is 14 residues long. The CDR3 DNA reads TGCGCCAGCAGCTTGGGACAGAACCAAGAGACCCAGTACTTC. Protein sequence: CASSLGQNQETQYF.

Worth noting for this clone: Additional DNA sequences in this sample encode the identical CDR3. The rearrangement links TRBV6-5 to TRBJ1-2, with 8 bases lining up with TRBD1. Trimming cost V 2 bases and J 4 bases; bases outside gene matches: 6. Germline V gene lookup returns CDR1 MNHEY and CDR2 SVGAGI. This CDR3 has 15 amino acids. The CDR3 nucleotides are TGTGCCAGCAGTTACGACGGGACAGGTGTCTATGGCTACACCTTC. This encodes CASSYDGTGVYGYTF.

The chain uses TRBV2 and TRBJ1-4; TRBD1 aligns across 7 bases. V lost 6 bases to trimming and J lost 7 bases; unmatched junction nucleotides: 8. CDR1 and CDR2 (germline): SNHLY, FYNNEI. The CDR3 is 14 amino acids. In DNA form, the CDR3 reads TGTGCCAGCAGCGACAGGGTCATGACTGAAAAACTGTTTTTT. Translating it yields CASSDRVMTEKLFF.

The rearrangement uses TRBV6-1 and TRBJ2-7; D call uncertain. V dropped 6 bases and J dropped 1 base, with 16 bases sitting between them. The germline V gene has CDR1 MNHNS and CDR2 SASEGT. The CDR3 contains 15 residues. The CDR3 sequence is CASSQNTGRSYEQYF. CDR3 sequence (DNA): TGTGCCAGCAGCCAAAATACGGGTCGATCCTACGAGCAGTACTTC.

The rearrangement links TRBV5-1 to TRBJ2-5; possible D gene TRBD2, 5 bases. Germline values: CDR1 SGHRS, CDR2 YFSETQ. V lost 0 bases, J lost 4 bases, and 16 bases lay in between. The CDR3 covers 16 residues. CDR3 in amino acids: CASSLGTGVVGETQYF. Here the CDR3 DNA reads TGCGCCAGCAGCTTGGGAACCGGGGTGGTCGGAGAGACCCAGTACTTC.

The J gene is TRBJ2-7, the V gene TRBV5-1, with D hard to call. The V end lost 0 bases, the J end lost 6 bases, and 13 bases lay between the germline ends. CDR1 and CDR2 (germline): SGHRS, YFSETQ. The CDR3 loop spans 14 amino acids. The DNA for the CDR3 is TGCGCCAGCAGCTTGGACTCGAACCGTCTCGAGCAGTACTTC. Translating it yields CASSLDSNRLEQYF.

The chain carries TRBV5-4 and TRBJ2-1, with D uncertain. Trimming removed 7 bases from V and 7 bases from J, with 12 bases in between. Germline lookup yields CDR1 SGHNT and CDR2 YYREEE (reference sequence). This CDR3 comprises 12 residues. The CDR3 DNA is TGTGCCAGCGCCAAGGTGGGGAATGAGCAGTTCTTC. This encodes CASAKVGNEQFF.

This clone was seen just once. J is TRBJ1-5 and V is TRBV30; D remains unclear. V lost 3 bases to trimming and J lost 7 bases, with 28 bases between them. CDR1 and CDR2 (germline): GTSNPN, SVGIG (reference sequence). The CDR3 spans 18 residues. CDR3: CAWSLQALLRRRRQPQHF. In nucleotides, the CDR3 is TGTGCCTGGAGCCTCCAGGCCCTCTTAAGGAGGCGCAGACAGCCCCAGCATTTT.

The genes are TRBV4-2 and TRBJ1-4; D not resolved. The CDR3 has 15 amino acids. The V gene's germline CDR1 is LGHNA and CDR2 YNFKEQ. The V end lost 4 bases, the J end lost 4 bases, and 13 bases lay between the germline ends. CDR3 amino acids: CASSLLDGFNEKLFF. CDR3 DNA: TGTGCCAGCAGCCTCCTGGACGGGTTTAATGAAAAACTGTTTTTT.